This T cell receptor (beta chain) appears in the sequencing data of a study of blood T cells in healthy people across ages. Findings of the study overall: The unsorted PBMCs prevented any conclusive comparison of naive versus antigen-experienced cells.

Next came a second PCR, run for about 7 to 11 cycles, which used a sample-barcoded 5' primer along with a J-beta primer mix. TCRdb ran MiXCR on the 5' RACE reads and lists one entry per CDR3 protein. The sample lists approximately 1,700,000 distinct CDR3 sequences, around 42% occurring once. Sample donors were healthy Caucasian individuals that came from Russia, aged 6 to 90. Each sample used at least 6.5 million PBMCs. Extraction of total RNA produced a minimum of 6 micrograms from each sample. The table lists this clonotype with a few counts. Antigen unknown. This receptor was obtained from a human donor in good health. The source material was blood.

CDR3 protein: CASRGDRGIDNEQFF. The CDR3 DNA reads TGTGCCAGCAGGGGGGACAGGGGCATCGACAATGAGCAGTTCTTC. This chain links TRBV2 with TRBJ2-1, with 10 bases matching TRBD1. CDR3 length equals 15 residues. Germline lookup yields CDR1 SNHLY and CDR2 FYNNEI. V lost 6 bases and J lost 5; bases outside the gene matches: 7. Drawing the rest from reference TRBV2 and TRBJ2-1, the complete variable domain is EPEVTQTPSHQVTQMGQEVILRCVPISNHLYFYWYRQILGQKVEFLVSFYNNEISEKSEIFDDQFSVERPDGSNFTLKIRSTKLEDSAMYFCASRGDRGIDNEQFFGPGTRLTVL.